This entry lists 3 T cell receptor beta chains sequenced from one sample in a study of molecular identifiers for immune sequencing clone quantification. TCRdb ran MiXCR on the PCR reads and lists one entry per CDR3 protein. There are about 54,000 distinct CDR3 sequences in the sample; around 25% occur only once, and approximately 1.9% lies in the top ten. Sequencing input: naive CD8+ T cells from blood, with Jurkat cell RNA spiked in. Subset described: FACS-sorted CD8+CD4-CCR7+CD45RA+ naive T cells. Receptors originate from a human donor in good health. Some libraries in this study had Jurkat cell RNA spiked in.

This chain joins TRBV11-2 and TRBJ2-1; maybe TRBD2 (5 bases). The CDR3 is 18 residues long. The ends were cut back, 5 bases at V and 6 bases at J, with 26 bases in the middle. Germline V lookup: CDR1 SGHAT, CDR2 FQNNGV. CDR3 DNA: TGTGCCAGCAGCCCTTTCCCTAACGGGCCTCCCGAGGGCAATGAGCAGTTCTTC. It codes for CASSPFPNGPPEGNEQFF.

Remarks on this clonotype: A read error may explain this, as a much larger clone is one base away. This chain connects TRBV5-6 to TRBJ2-7; TRBD1 matches 8 bases. This CDR3 is built from 14 residues. In germline, CDR1 is SGHDT, CDR2 YYEEEE. The CDR3 bases are TGTGCCAGCAGCCCACCGGACAGGGCCTACGAGCAGTGCTTC. Its translation is CASSPPDRAYEQCF.

This clonotype came up many times. The chain carries TRBV7-9 and TRBJ2-7; D is undetermined. Germline V gives CDR1 SEHNR, CDR2 FQNEAQ (reference sequence). There are 13 residues in the CDR3. V was cut by 3 bases and J by 7 bases, with 13 bases left in between. The CDR3 is CASSFMVEDEQYF. The CDR3 region has the DNA TGTGCCAGCAGCTTCATGGTGGAAGATGAGCAGTACTTC.